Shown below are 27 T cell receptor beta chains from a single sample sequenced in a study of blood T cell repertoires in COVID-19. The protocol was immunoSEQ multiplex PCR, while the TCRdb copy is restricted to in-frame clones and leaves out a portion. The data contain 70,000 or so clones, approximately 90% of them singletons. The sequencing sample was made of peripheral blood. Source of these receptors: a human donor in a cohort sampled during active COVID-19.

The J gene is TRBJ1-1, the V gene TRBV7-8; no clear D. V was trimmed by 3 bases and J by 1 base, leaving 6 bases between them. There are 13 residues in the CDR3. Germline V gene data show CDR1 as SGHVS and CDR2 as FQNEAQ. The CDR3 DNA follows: TGTGCCAGCAGCTTCCGGGGGAACACTGAAGCTTTCTTT. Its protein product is CASSFRGNTEAFF.

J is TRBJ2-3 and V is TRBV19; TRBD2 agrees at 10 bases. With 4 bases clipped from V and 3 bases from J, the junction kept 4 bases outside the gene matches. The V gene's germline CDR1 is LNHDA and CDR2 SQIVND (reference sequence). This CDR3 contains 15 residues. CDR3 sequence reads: CASSSWTSGTDTQYF. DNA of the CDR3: TGTGCCAGTAGTAGCTGGACTAGCGGAACAGATACGCAGTATTTT. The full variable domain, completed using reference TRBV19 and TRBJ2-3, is DGGITQSPKYLFRKEGQNVTLSCEQNLNHDAMYWYRQDPGQGLRLIYYSQIVNDFQKGDIAEGYSVSREKKESFPLTVTSAQKNPTAFYLCASSSWTSGTDTQYFGPGTRLTVL.

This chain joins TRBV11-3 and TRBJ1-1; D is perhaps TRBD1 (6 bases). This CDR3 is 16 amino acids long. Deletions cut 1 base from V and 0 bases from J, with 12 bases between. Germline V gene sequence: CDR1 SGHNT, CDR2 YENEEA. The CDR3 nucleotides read TGTGCCAGCAGCTTAGGCAGGGGCGAGGTGAACACTGAAGCTTTCTTT. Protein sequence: CASSLGRGEVNTEAFF.

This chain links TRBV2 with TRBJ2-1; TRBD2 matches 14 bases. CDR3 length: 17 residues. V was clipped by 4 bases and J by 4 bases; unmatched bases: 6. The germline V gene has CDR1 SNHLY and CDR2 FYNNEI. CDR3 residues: CASSGGTSGRRYNEQFF. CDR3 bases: TGTGCCAGCAGTGGAGGGACTAGCGGGAGACGATACAATGAGCAGTTCTTC.

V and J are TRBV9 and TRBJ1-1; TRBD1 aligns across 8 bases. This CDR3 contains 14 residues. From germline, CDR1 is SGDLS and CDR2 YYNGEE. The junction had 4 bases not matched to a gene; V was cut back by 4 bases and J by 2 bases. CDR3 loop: CASSTTGGNTEAFF. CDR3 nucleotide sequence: TGTGCCAGCAGCACCACAGGGGGAAACACTGAAGCTTTCTTT. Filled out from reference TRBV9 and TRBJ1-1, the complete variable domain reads DSGVTQTPKHLITATGQRVTLRCSPRSGDLSVYWYQQSLDQGLQFLIQYYNGEERAKGNILERFSAQQFPDLHSELNLSSLELGDSALYFCASSTTGGNTEAFFGQGTRLTVV.

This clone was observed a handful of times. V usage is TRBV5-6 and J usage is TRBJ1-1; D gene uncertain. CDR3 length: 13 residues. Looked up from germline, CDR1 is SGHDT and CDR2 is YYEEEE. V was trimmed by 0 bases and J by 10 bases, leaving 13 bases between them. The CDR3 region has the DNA TGTGCCAGCAGCTTGGCCCCTCGGAGGCCAGCTTTCTTT. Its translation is CASSLAPRRPAFF. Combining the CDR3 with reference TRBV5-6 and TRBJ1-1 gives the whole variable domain DAGVTQSPTHLIKTRGQQVTLRCSPKSGHDTVSWYQQALGQGPQFIFQYYEEEERQRGNFPDRFSGHQFPNYSSELNVNALLLGDSALYLCASSLAPRRPAFFGQGTRLTVV.

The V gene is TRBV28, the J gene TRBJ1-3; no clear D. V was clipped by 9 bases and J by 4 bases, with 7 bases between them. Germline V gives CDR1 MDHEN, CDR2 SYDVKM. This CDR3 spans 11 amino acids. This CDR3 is CASNGGNTIYF. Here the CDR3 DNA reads TGTGCCAGTAACGGGGGAAACACCATATATTTT.

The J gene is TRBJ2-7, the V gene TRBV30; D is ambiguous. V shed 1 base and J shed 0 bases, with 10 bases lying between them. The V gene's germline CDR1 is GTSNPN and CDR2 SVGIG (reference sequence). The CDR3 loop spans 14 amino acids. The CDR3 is CAWSGAESSYEQYV. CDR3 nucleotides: TGTGCCTGGAGTGGGGCAGAAAGCTCCTACGAGCAGTACGTC.

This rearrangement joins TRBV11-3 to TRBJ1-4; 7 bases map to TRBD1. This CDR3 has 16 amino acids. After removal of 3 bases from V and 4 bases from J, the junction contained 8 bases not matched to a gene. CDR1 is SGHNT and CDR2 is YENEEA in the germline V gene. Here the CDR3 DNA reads TGTGCCAGCAGCTTTCAGGGGGAGGCTTATAATGAAAAACTGTTTTTT. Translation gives CASSFQGEAYNEKLFF.

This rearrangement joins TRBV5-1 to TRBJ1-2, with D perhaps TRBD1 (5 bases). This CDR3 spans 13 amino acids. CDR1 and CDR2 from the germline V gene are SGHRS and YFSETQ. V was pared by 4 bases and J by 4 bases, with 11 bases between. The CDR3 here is CASSEARAYGYTF. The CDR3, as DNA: TGCGCCAGCAGCGAGGCCAGGGCCTATGGCTACACCTTC.

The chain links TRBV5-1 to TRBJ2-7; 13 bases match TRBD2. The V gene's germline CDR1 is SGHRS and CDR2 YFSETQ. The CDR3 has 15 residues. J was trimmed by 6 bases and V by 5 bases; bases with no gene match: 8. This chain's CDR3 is CASSKGLAGASEQYF. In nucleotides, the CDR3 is TGCGCCAGCAGTAAAGGACTAGCGGGAGCCAGCGAGCAGTACTTC.

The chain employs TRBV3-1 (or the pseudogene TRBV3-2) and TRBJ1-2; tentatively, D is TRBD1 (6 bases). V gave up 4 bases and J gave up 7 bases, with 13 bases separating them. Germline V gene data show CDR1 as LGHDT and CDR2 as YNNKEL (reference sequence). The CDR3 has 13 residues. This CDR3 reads CASSPRGAGGYTF. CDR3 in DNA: TGTGCCAGCAGCCCTCGGGGGGCGGGTGGCTACACCTTC.

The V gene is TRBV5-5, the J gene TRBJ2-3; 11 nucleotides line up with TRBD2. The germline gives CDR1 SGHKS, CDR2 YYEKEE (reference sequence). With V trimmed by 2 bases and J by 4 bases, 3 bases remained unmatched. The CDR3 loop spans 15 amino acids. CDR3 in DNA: TGTGCCAGCAGCTTTAGCGGGAGGGTCGCAGATACGCAGTATTTT. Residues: CASSFSGRVADTQYF.

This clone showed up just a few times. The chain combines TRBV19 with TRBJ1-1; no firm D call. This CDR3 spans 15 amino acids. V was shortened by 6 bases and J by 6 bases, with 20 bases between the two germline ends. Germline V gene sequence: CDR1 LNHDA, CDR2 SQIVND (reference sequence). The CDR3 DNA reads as TGTGCCAGTAGCCCTCTACGACGGCGCGAGGCTGAAGCTTTCTTT. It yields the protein CASSPLRRREAEAFF.

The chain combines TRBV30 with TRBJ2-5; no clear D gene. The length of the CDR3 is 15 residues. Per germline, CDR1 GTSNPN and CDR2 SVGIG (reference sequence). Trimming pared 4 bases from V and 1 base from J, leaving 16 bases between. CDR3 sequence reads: CAWTTAPLLQETQYF. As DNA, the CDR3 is TGTGCCTGGACCACCGCGCCTTTGCTCCAAGAGACCCAGTACTTC.

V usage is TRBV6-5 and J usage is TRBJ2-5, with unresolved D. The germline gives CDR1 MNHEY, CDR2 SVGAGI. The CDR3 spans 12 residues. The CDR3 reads CAIVEVSETQYF. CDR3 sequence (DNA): TGTGCGATCGTAGAAGTCTCGGAGACCCAGTACTTC.

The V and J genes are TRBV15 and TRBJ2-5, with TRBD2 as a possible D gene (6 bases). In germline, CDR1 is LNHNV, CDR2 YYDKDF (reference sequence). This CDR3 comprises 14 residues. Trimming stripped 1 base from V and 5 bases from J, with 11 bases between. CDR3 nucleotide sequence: TGTGCCACCAGCAGAGGGGAGGAACCGGAGACCCAGTACTTC. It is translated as CATSRGEEPETQYF. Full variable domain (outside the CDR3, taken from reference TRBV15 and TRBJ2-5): DAMVIQNPRYQVTQFGKPVTLSCSQTLNHNVMYWYQQKSSQAPKLLFHYYDKDFNNEADTPDNFQSRRPNTSFCFLDIRSPGLGDTAMYLCATSRGEEPETQYFGPGTRLLVL.

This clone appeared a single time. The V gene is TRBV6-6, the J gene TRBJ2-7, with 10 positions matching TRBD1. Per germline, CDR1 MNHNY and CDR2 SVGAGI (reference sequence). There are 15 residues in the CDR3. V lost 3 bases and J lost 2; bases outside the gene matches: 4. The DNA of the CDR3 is TGTGCCAGCAGTTATTCCGGACAGGGGGCCTACGAGCAGTACTTC. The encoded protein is CASSYSGQGAYEQYF.

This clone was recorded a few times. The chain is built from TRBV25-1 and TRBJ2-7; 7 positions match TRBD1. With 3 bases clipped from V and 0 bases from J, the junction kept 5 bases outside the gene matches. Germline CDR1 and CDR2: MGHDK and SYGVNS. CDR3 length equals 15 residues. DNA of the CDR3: TGTGCCAGCAGTGATCTGGACAGGCCCTCCTACGAGCAGTACTTC. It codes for CASSDLDRPSYEQYF.

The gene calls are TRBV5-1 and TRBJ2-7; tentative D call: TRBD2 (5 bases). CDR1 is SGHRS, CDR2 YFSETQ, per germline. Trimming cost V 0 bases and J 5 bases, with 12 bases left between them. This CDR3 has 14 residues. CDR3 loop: CASSLGLASHEQYV. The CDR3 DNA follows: TGCGCCAGCAGCTTGGGTCTAGCTTCCCACGAGCAGTACGTC.

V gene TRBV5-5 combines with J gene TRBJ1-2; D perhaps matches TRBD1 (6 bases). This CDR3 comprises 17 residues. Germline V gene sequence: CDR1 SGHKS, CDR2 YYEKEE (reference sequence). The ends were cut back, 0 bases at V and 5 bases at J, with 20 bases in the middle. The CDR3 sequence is CASSLATRSGAGYGYTF. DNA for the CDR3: TGTGCCAGCAGCTTGGCAACGCGGTCAGGGGCAGGGTATGGCTACACCTTC.

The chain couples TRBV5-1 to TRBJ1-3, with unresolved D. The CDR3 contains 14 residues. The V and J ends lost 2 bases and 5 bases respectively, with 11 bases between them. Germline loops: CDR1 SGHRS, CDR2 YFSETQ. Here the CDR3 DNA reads TGCGCCAGCAGCTTTAATGGGGAGCGAAACACCATATATTTT. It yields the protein CASSFNGERNTIYF.

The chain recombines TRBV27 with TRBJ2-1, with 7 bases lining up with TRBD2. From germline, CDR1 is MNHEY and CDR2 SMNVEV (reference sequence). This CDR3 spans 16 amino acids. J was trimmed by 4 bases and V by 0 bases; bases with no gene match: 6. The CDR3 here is CASSLSGAGRYNEQFF. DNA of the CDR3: TGTGCCAGCAGTTTATCGGGAGCGGGGAGGTACAATGAGCAGTTCTTC.

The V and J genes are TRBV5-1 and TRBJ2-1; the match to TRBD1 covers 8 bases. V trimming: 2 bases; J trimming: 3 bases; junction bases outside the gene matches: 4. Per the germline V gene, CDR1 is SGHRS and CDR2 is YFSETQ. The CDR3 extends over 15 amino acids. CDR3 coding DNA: TGCGCCAGCAGCTTTACAGGGGGTGTCTACAATGAGCAGTTCTTC. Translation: CASSFTGGVYNEQFF.

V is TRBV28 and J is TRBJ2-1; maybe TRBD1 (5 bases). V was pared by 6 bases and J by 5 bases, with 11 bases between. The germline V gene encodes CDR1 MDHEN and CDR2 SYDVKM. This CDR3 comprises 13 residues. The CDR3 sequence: CASSPGNNNEQFF. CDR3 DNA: TGTGCCAGCAGCCCAGGGAACAACAATGAGCAGTTCTTC.

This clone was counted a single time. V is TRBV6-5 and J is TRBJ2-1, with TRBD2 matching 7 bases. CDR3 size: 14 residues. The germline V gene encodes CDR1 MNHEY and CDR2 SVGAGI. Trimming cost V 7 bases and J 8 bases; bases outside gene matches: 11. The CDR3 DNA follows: TGTGCCAGCAAGGGCGGGAGTCTAACCGATGAGCAGTTCTTC. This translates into CASKGGSLTDEQFF.

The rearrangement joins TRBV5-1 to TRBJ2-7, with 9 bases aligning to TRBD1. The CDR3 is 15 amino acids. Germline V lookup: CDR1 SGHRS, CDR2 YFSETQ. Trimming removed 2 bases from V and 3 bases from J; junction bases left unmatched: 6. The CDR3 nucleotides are TGCGCCAGCAGCTTCCCGGGACAGGGAGACTACGAGCAGTACTTC. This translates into CASSFPGQGDYEQYF.